Presented here are 10 T cell receptor beta chains from one specimen sequenced in a study of cytomegalovirus exposure and HLA in healthy donors. Some clones are missing from TCRdb's copy, which holds only in-frame ones; the method was immunoSEQ multiplex PCR. The sample yields fewer than 200,000 clones, about nine tenths seen once. Sequencing input: PBMCs. The receptors stem from a woman younger than 45 in good health and CMV-seronegative.

V usage is TRBV4-3 and J usage is TRBJ1-1; D unclear. Trimming cost V 3 bases and J 5 bases, with 10 bases left between them. The germline V gene has CDR1 LGHNA and CDR2 YSLEER. The CDR3 covers 13 residues. CDR3 sequence reads: CASSQVTRTEAFF. The CDR3 DNA reads as TGCGCCAGCAGCCAGGTAACAAGAACTGAAGCTTTCTTT.

CDR3 bases: TGTGCCTCCACACGCCCGGCTGGAAACACCATATATTTT. This gives the protein CASTRPAGNTIYF. The chain has TRBV30 and TRBJ1-3; the D is unclear. Germline assignment: CDR1 GTSNPN and CDR2 SVGIG (reference sequence). CDR3 length equals 13 residues. V lost 7 bases, J lost 2 bases, and 12 bases lay in between.

The rearrangement uses TRBV11-2 and TRBJ2-1; TRBD1 matches 8 bases. Germline assignment: CDR1 SGHAT and CDR2 FQNNGV. The CDR3 extends over 15 amino acids. With V trimmed by 4 bases and J by 4 bases, 6 bases remained unmatched. The CDR3 sequence is CASSSSGQGYNEQFF. The CDR3 region has the DNA TGTGCCAGCAGCTCCTCTGGACAGGGATACAATGAGCAGTTCTTC. Full variable domain (remainder filled in from reference TRBV11-2 and TRBJ2-1): EAGVAQSPRYKIIEKRQSVAFWCNPISGHATLYWYQQILGQGPKLLIQFQNNGVVDDSQLPKDRFSAERLKGVDSTLKIQPAKLEDSAVYLCASSSSGQGYNEQFFGPGTRLTVL.

The rearrangement links TRBV11-2 to TRBJ2-3; no reliable D call. The CDR3 length is 14 residues. CDR1 and CDR2 (germline): SGHAT, FQNNGV. Trimming took 3 bases from V and 2 from J, leaving 9 bases between them. In DNA, the CDR3 is TGTGCCAGCAGCTTCGAGGTAGCCACAGATACGCAGTATTTT. Translation: CASSFEVATDTQYF.

The V call is TRBV2, the J call TRBJ2-7, with 8 bases lining up with TRBD2. After removal of 4 bases from V and 2 bases from J, the junction contained 10 bases not matched to a gene. CDR1 and CDR2 (germline): SNHLY, FYNNEI. There are 16 residues in the CDR3. The CDR3 protein is CASSGRLVAGPYEQYF. The CDR3 bases are TGTGCCAGCAGTGGGCGGCTAGTAGCGGGACCCTACGAGCAGTACTTC. Supplemented by reference TRBV2 and TRBJ2-7, the full variable domain reads EPEVTQTPSHQVTQMGQEVILRCVPISNHLYFYWYRQILGQKVEFLVSFYNNEISEKSEIFDDQFSVERPDGSNFTLKIRSTKLEDSAMYFCASSGRLVAGPYEQYFGPGTRLTVT.

The chain has TRBV5-1 and TRBJ2-3, with D possibly being TRBD2 (6 bases). CDR1 and CDR2 (germline): SGHRS, YFSETQ. This CDR3 spans 14 amino acids. V lost 5 bases and J 0 bases, leaving 10 bases between the germline ends. The CDR3 DNA reads TGCGCCAGCAGGGCGGAGGGGAGCACAGATACGCAGTATTTT. This gives the protein CASRAEGSTDTQYF. The whole variable domain, filled in from reference TRBV5-1 and TRBJ2-3, reads KAGVTQTPRYLIKTRGQQVTLSCSPISGHRSVSWYQQTPGQGLQFLFEYFSETQRNKGNFPGRFSGRQFSNSRSEMNVSTLELGDSALYLCASRAEGSTDTQYFGPGTRLTVL.

The chain has TRBV2 and TRBJ2-1, with D possibly matching TRBD1 (6 bases). The CDR3 runs 15 residues. The V gene's germline CDR1 is SNHLY and CDR2 FYNNEI. Trimming removed 8 bases at V and 3 bases at J, with 17 bases between. CDR3 region: CASSPDRPNYNEQFF. CDR3 DNA: TGTGCCAGCTCGCCGGACAGACCAAACTACAATGAGCAGTTCTTC.

The chain links TRBV7-2 to TRBJ1-4; maybe TRBD1 (5 bases). This CDR3 is built from 14 residues. Trimming shortened V by 4 bases and J by 8 bases, and 14 bases separated the two germline ends. CDR1 SGHTA and CDR2 FQGNSA come from the germline V gene. DNA of the CDR3: TGTGCCAGCAGCTGGGCCGGGGCAAAAGAAAAACTGTTTTTT. Its protein product is CASSWAGAKEKLFF.

The V call is TRBV7-2, the J call TRBJ1-2; no clear D. V dropped 1 base and J dropped 4 bases, with 16 bases sitting between them. The germline CDR1 and CDR2 sequences are SGHTA and FQGNSA. This CDR3 spans 16 amino acids. CDR3 loop: CASSLEGANPLYGYTF. The CDR3 DNA reads as TGTGCCAGCAGCTTAGAGGGCGCAAACCCCCTCTATGGCTACACCTTC.

The V call is TRBV27, the J call TRBJ2-7; D uncertain. V shed 0 bases and J shed 1 base, with 7 bases lying between them. The CDR3 is 14 residues long. Looked up from germline, CDR1 is MNHEY and CDR2 is SMNVEV (reference sequence). The CDR3 here is CASSLSVRSYEQYF. DNA for the CDR3: TGTGCCAGCAGTTTATCAGTCAGGTCCTACGAGCAGTACTTC.